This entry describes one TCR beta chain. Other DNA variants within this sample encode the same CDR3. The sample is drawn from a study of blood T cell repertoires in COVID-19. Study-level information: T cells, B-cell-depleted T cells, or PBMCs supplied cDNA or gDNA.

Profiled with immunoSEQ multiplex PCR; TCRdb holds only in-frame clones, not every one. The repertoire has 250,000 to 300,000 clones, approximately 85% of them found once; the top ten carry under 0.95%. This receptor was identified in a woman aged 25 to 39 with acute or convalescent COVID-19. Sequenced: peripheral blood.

CDR3 sequence reads: CASSQDLRDTQYF. The CDR3 DNA follows: TGTGCCAGCAGCCAAGATTTACGGGATACGCAGTATTTT. The chain links TRBV14 to TRBJ2-3, with D hard to call. CDR3 length equals 13 residues. CDR1 and CDR2 (germline): SGHDN, FVKESK. The V and J ends lost 0 bases and 6 bases respectively, with 7 bases between them.